These 14 T cell receptor beta chains originate from one sample sequenced in a study of blood T cell repertoires in COVID-19. Sequencing used immunoSEQ multiplex PCR; TCRdb keeps in-frame clones, though not all of them. The sample lists over 200,000 clones, around four fifths seen once, with 15% to 20% in the top ten. The sequenced material came from peripheral blood. All receptors come from an elderly woman with active or convalescent COVID-19.

J is TRBJ1-1 and V is TRBV4-3, with D hard to call. Germline V gene data show CDR1 as LGHNA and CDR2 as YSLEER. Trimming removed 1 base from V and 2 bases from J, with 5 bases in between. CDR3 length equals 13 residues. CDR3 nucleotide sequence: TGCGCCAGCAGCCAAGCCTTTAACACTGAAGCTTTCTTT. Its translation is CASSQAFNTEAFF.

The chain recombines TRBV7-8 with TRBJ1-1; 7 bases line up with TRBD1. This CDR3 has 13 amino acids. Germline CDR1 reads SGHVS; CDR2 reads FQNEAQ. Trimming cost V 3 bases and J 8 bases; bases outside gene matches: 6. CDR3 DNA sequence: TGTGCCAGCAGCTTCACGGACAGGACAGAAGCTTTCTTT. This codes for CASSFTDRTEAFF.

This clone has a handful of counts. The chain carries TRBV7-3 and TRBJ2-7; no clear D gene. The V and J ends lost 3 bases and 2 bases respectively, with 14 bases between them. The CDR3 runs 15 residues. CDR1 SGHTA and CDR2 FQGTGA come from the germline V gene. CDR3 in amino acids: CASSLARYFAYEQYF. CDR3 nucleotides: TGTGCCAGCAGCTTGGCTCGTTATTTCGCCTACGAGCAGTACTTC.

The J gene is TRBJ1-6, the V gene TRBV7-2; D is undetermined. V was shortened by 5 bases and J by 1 base, with 3 bases between the two germline ends. The germline V gene encodes CDR1 SGHTA and CDR2 FQGNSA. This CDR3 is built from 13 residues. CDR3 sequence: CASSLSYNSPLHF. The CDR3 DNA reads as TGTGCCAGCAGCCTATCCTATAATTCACCCCTCCACTTT. Full variable domain (outside the CDR3, taken from reference TRBV7-2 and TRBJ1-6): GAGVSQSPSNKVTEKGKDVELRCDPISGHTALYWYRQSLGQGLEFLIYFQGNSAPDKSGLPSDRFSAERTGGSVSTLTIQRTQQEDSAVYLCASSLSYNSPLHFGNGTRLTVT.

The chain links TRBV5-6 to TRBJ1-2; 7 positions agree with TRBD1. The CDR3 contains 15 residues. Germline V gives CDR1 SGHDT, CDR2 YYEEEE. V gave up 4 bases and J gave up 6 bases; unmatched junction bases: 12. The CDR3 coding sequence is TGTGCCAGCAGCCCAAGGGGGCGGAGGGGTGATGGCTACACCTTC. This codes for CASSPRGRRGDGYTF.

The chain joins TRBV6-5 to TRBJ2-5, with 11 bases fitting TRBD2. Losses at the gene ends were 2 bases for V and 5 bases for J; bases not matched to a gene: 7. The CDR3 is 16 residues long. Germline lookup yields CDR1 MNHEY and CDR2 SVGAGI. CDR3 nucleotides: TGTGCCAGCAGTTACGGGACTAGCGGCCGGGGGGAGACCCAGTACTTC. Translation gives CASSYGTSGRGETQYF.

CDR3 nucleotide sequence: TGTGCCAGCAGCCAAAAAACAGGGTATCAGCAGCCCCAGCATTTT. This codes for CASSQKTGYQQPQHF. V gene TRBV7-2 combines with J gene TRBJ1-5; D possibly corresponds to TRBD1 (6 bases). V lost 5 bases and J 7 bases, leaving 18 bases between the germline ends. Per germline, CDR1 SGHTA and CDR2 FQGNSA. CDR3 size: 15 residues.

The chain joins TRBV4-3 to TRBJ2-3, with 8 bases matching TRBD2. V lost 0 bases, J lost 5 bases, and 7 bases stayed unmatched. The CDR3 consists of 16 residues. The V gene's germline CDR1 is LGHNA and CDR2 YSLEER. This CDR3 reads CASSQEGGGPVDTQYF. CDR3 nucleotide sequence: TGCGCCAGCAGCCAAGAAGGCGGGGGGCCCGTAGATACGCAGTATTTT.

This chain connects TRBV6-2 or TRBV6-3 to TRBJ2-1; a possible D gene is TRBD1 (5 bases). Germline CDR1 MNHEY, CDR2 SVGEGT. The CDR3 runs 17 residues. Between the trimmed V and J ends, which lost 2 bases and 5 bases, there was a span of 19 bases. The CDR3 coding sequence is TGTGCCAGCAGTTACCTCTTGGGCAGGGTCCGGGACAATGAGCAGTTCTTC. Protein sequence: CASSYLLGRVRDNEQFF.

This clone was recorded only once. This chain links TRBV15 with TRBJ2-7, with TRBD2 identical over 7 bases. Germline lookup yields CDR1 LNHNV and CDR2 YYDKDF (reference sequence). The CDR3 has 13 residues. The junction had 3 bases not matched to a gene; V was cut back by 4 bases and J by 3 bases. In DNA, the CDR3 is TGTGCCACCAGCACCTCGGGGGGCTACGAGCAGTACTTC. This codes for CATSTSGGYEQYF.

The CDR3 spells CASSQGTSGPTDTQYF. The CDR3 DNA follows: TGCGCCAGCAGCCAAGGGACTAGCGGGCCCACAGATACGCAGTATTTT. J is TRBJ2-3 and V is TRBV4-3; 11 nucleotides line up with TRBD2. The CDR3 extends over 16 amino acids. Looked up from germline, CDR1 is LGHNA and CDR2 is YSLEER. The trim removed 1 base at V and 2 bases at J, leaving 2 bases unmatched.

This sequence joins TRBV4-1 and TRBJ2-3, with 7 positions matching TRBD2. Trimming at V came to 1 base and at J to 2 bases, leaving 6 bases not matched to a gene. There are 16 residues in the CDR3. CDR1 MGHRA and CDR2 YSYEKL come from the germline V gene. CDR3 amino acids: CASSQVSGRLTDTQYF. CDR3 bases: TGCGCCAGCAGCCAAGTCTCCGGGAGGCTCACAGATACGCAGTATTTT.

The CDR3 loop is CASRIRIYSNQPQHF. The CDR3 DNA follows: TGTGCCAGCAGAATCAGGATTTATAGCAATCAGCCCCAGCATTTT. The chain uses TRBV6-5 and TRBJ1-5; D is ambiguous. V dropped 6 bases and J dropped 0 bases, with 12 bases sitting between them. The CDR3 consists of 15 residues. The germline V gene encodes CDR1 MNHEY and CDR2 SVGAGI.

The chain has TRBV7-2 and TRBJ2-4; D might be TRBD1 (5 bases). Germline CDR1 reads SGHTA; CDR2 reads FQGNSA. This CDR3 is 14 amino acids long. The V gene lost 7 bases and the J gene lost 7 bases, with 17 bases spanning the gap. The CDR3 DNA reads as TGTGCCAGCACCGTTACAGGAAATAGCAACATTCAGTACTTC. Translating gives CASTVTGNSNIQYF. Filled out from reference TRBV7-2 and TRBJ2-4, the complete variable domain reads GAGVSQSPSNKVTEKGKDVELRCDPISGHTALYWYRQSLGQGLEFLIYFQGNSAPDKSGLPSDRFSAERTGGSVSTLTIQRTQQEDSAVYLCASTVTGNSNIQYFGAGTRLSVL.